This TCR beta chain derives from a study of blood T cell repertoires in COVID-19 (dated by TCRdb to about 2020). Concerning the study at large: Samples covering the acute and convalescent phases of COVID-19 were provided by collaborators in the United States, Italy and Spain. The repertoires were released in a freely available public database meant as a resource for research on the immune response to SARS-CoV-2. Where available, HLA class I and class II types were obtained from metadata supplied by the sample provider rather than from assay-based typing. The material from the prospective study consisted of cDNA or gDNA derived from T cells, B-cell-depleted T cells, or PBMCs. Deeply sampled blood TCRbeta repertoires from subjects exposed to, actively infected with, or recovered from COVID-19 were included in the dataset. Sample metadata almost always included a de-identified subject ID, COVID-19 status, age in years and sex. Samples were obtained from the ongoing ImmuneRACE study (first 160 participants) and from approximately 1,200 subjects provided by 6 global collaborators.

Worth noting for this clone: Its binding antigen is unknown. Base qualities are not provided; no much larger clone lies one nucleotide away.

Collaborating institutions collected whole blood in K2EDTA tubes following their own protocols. For TCRbeta analysis, collaborators shipped samples as frozen whole blood, isolated PBMCs, or DNA extracted from either of those sample types. TCRbeta CDR3 regions were amplified from genomic DNA using the immunoSEQ Assay, a bias-controlled multiplex PCR. Processing in the source paper ran as follows. Nucleated cell counts per sample were estimated from amplification of reference gene primers within the assay. To quantify the absolute abundance of each unique TCRbeta CDR3 rearrangement, sequence reads were collapsed and filtered. For each sample, productive Simpson clonality was calculated by taking the square root of Simpson's diversity index across productive rearrangements. Drawn from immuneACCESS, this table holds only the in-frame rearrangements with V and J called that TCRdb kept. Clones are partly lost; checked studies trace under half to an unresolved V gene and leave the rest unexplained. That table is the source of V, J and clone size, and D and trimming were worked out from the DNA. The sample records some 74,000 clones, approximately 80% of which are singletons. Of the sample, 10% to 15% falls within the top ten clones.

Trimming leaves V shorter by 6 bases and J shorter by 4 bases, with the junction holding 4 bases beyond the gene matches. CDR1 and CDR2 were assigned from the germline V gene as MNHEY and SVGAGI. The CDR3 numbers 13 residues from cysteine through phenylalanine. Only the CDR3 DNA stays, 39 bases, in frame from base 1. On the study overall, not on this receptor specifically: Clinical and demographic metadata were provided uncurated, with the amount varying by source and participant.

The chain couples TRBV6-5 to TRBJ2-3; a stretch of 7 junction bases matches TRBD1. The sequenced sample consisted of peripheral blood. The TCR sequence derives from a human donor in a cohort sampled during active COVID-19. The bases are TGTGCCAGCAGCCGACAGGGCTCAGATACGCAGTATTTT. Its product reads: CASSRQGSDTQYF.